These T cell receptor beta chains were read from a single sample in a study of post-analysis software for immune sequencing data. Using its own MiXCR run on the PCR reads, TCRdb lists one record per CDR3 protein. The profile shows about 820,000 distinct CDR3 sequences, roughly 50% of them singletons. The sample taken for sequencing was blood. These receptors were taken from a girl aged 5-17 years with multiple sclerosis. Each CDR3 is given without its conserved first and last residue. A D gene is named only where the DNA matches it firmly.

d_gene,v_gene,j_gene,CDR3aa
-,TRBV7-9,TRBJ2-5,ASLEAETQY
-,TRBV29-1,TRBJ1-2,SVGQWDGYT
-,TRBV27,TRBJ2-7,ASSLTDRLGEQY
-,TRBV7-9,TRBJ1-2,ASSLLQGFNGYT
-,TRBV20-1,TRBJ2-7,SAISGANWEQY
TRBD1,TRBV7-9,TRBJ2-2,ASSDQGAEKLF
-,TRBV7-9,TRBJ2-1,ASSLSRANEQF
TRBD2,TRBV20-1,TRBJ2-5,SVSGLAGIRQETQY
TRBD2,TRBV4-1,TRBJ2-5,ASSQDGRAETQY
-,TRBV5-6,-,ASSPPPEGSEQY
TRBD1,TRBV12-3/TRBV12-4,TRBJ2-5,ASSFWTGAQETQY
-,TRBV12-3/TRBV12-4,TRBJ2-1,ASSFSAGNEQF
TRBD2,TRBV20-1,TRBJ2-1,REPSPRWGRAAYEQF
TRBD1,TRBV3-1,TRBJ1-2,ASSHTGETLGYT
TRBD1,TRBV10-3,TRBJ2-3,AIKEGGQGRMDTQY
TRBD2,TRBV5-1,TRBJ2-1,ASSNPGLAGVNNEQF
-,TRBV7-9,TRBJ1-2,ASYSPGRPAGVSGYT
-,TRBV5-1,TRBJ1-2,ASSFEVFGDYGYT